A selection of T cell receptor beta chains follows, all from one sample in a study of T cell changes during pregnancy in multiple sclerosis. The data were produced by immunoSEQ multiplex PCR, yet TCRdb's version contains in-frame clones alone and is incomplete. There are 20,000 to 25,000 clones in the sample; 80% to 90% occur only once, and 8% lies in the top ten. Sample: CD8+ T cells from peripheral blood mononuclear cells, taken in the first trimester of pregnancy. The source of these receptors is a female donor in good health, enrolled as a control in a pregnancy study. CDR3s include the opening cysteine and the closing phenylalanine or tryptophan. Fields, in order: CDR3 protein, V gene, clone size, J gene. Expanded clones are given a class, and other clones once, few, many or no size at all.

cdr3_aa: CASSIPGGPEAFF; v_call: TRBV27; clone_size: -; j_call: TRBJ1-1
cdr3_aa: CASSQGRVGLNTEAFF; v_call: TRBV4-3; clone_size: -; j_call: TRBJ1-1
cdr3_aa: CASSLYRGQGLEKLFF; v_call: TRBV7-8; clone_size: few; j_call: TRBJ1-4
cdr3_aa: CASSKDYGNTIYF; v_call: TRBV6-5; clone_size: -; j_call: TRBJ1-3
cdr3_aa: CASSYSPDRAGEKLFF; v_call: TRBV6-6; clone_size: -; j_call: TRBJ1-4
cdr3_aa: CASSIGQLSTDTQYF; v_call: TRBV19; clone_size: -; j_call: TRBJ2-3
cdr3_aa: CASSLGQGYNSPLHF; v_call: TRBV2; clone_size: -; j_call: TRBJ1-6
cdr3_aa: CATSRDWGQGPDTQYF; v_call: TRBV15; clone_size: -; j_call: TRBJ2-3
cdr3_aa: CASSQRTGTGNGYTF; v_call: TRBV4-1; clone_size: -; j_call: TRBJ1-2
cdr3_aa: CASSGQPLGQGKAFF; v_call: TRBV28; clone_size: -; j_call: TRBJ1-1
cdr3_aa: CASATSRAGLLIQYF; v_call: TRBV19; clone_size: -; j_call: TRBJ2-4
cdr3_aa: CSVVTTDTQYF; v_call: TRBV29-1; clone_size: -; j_call: TRBJ2-3
cdr3_aa: CSVEWDRRRGLADTQYF; v_call: TRBV29-1; clone_size: -; j_call: TRBJ2-3
cdr3_aa: CATSSDSSGANVLTF; v_call: TRBV15; clone_size: -; j_call: TRBJ2-6
cdr3_aa: CASSDSTGGANVLTF; v_call: TRBV6-4; clone_size: -; j_call: TRBJ2-6
cdr3_aa: CASRARLAGVFGEQYF; v_call: TRBV28; clone_size: -; j_call: TRBJ2-7
cdr3_aa: CASSTRLAGLYEQYF; v_call: TRBV27; clone_size: -; j_call: -
cdr3_aa: CASSGTGGWTEAFF; v_call: TRBV19; clone_size: -; j_call: TRBJ1-1
cdr3_aa: CASSLRGTSSYEQYF; v_call: TRBV4-1; clone_size: -; j_call: TRBJ2-7
cdr3_aa: CASSSSGALGWEQYF; v_call: TRBV5-5; clone_size: -; j_call: TRBJ2-7
cdr3_aa: CASSIKVGGDRGYTF; v_call: TRBV19; clone_size: once; j_call: TRBJ1-2
cdr3_aa: CASSPRYNSPLHF; v_call: TRBV21-1; clone_size: -; j_call: TRBJ1-6
cdr3_aa: CASSLVWASGGPGDTQYF; v_call: TRBV11-2; clone_size: -; j_call: TRBJ2-3
cdr3_aa: CASSRVRGPETQYF; v_call: TRBV7-9; clone_size: -; j_call: TRBJ2-5
cdr3_aa: CASSPDSIYGYTF; v_call: TRBV18; clone_size: -; j_call: TRBJ1-2
cdr3_aa: CASSAGGGASTDTQYF; v_call: TRBV9; clone_size: -; j_call: TRBJ2-3
cdr3_aa: CASSQGTANYGYTF; v_call: TRBV4-3; clone_size: -; j_call: TRBJ1-2
cdr3_aa: CASSLDDTEAFF; v_call: TRBV11-3; clone_size: -; j_call: TRBJ1-1
cdr3_aa: CASSLGQGASTEQYF; v_call: TRBV4-1; clone_size: -; j_call: TRBJ2-7
cdr3_aa: CAWNGRTGGFTGNTIYF; v_call: TRBV30; clone_size: few; j_call: TRBJ1-3
cdr3_aa: CASSVGLMNTEAFF; v_call: TRBV5-4; clone_size: -; j_call: TRBJ1-1
cdr3_aa: CASSPGFSYEQYF; v_call: TRBV27; clone_size: -; j_call: TRBJ2-7
cdr3_aa: CASSWEGTQERYTF; v_call: TRBV5-6; clone_size: -; j_call: TRBJ1-2
cdr3_aa: CASSPGALAGGPLETQYF; v_call: TRBV2; clone_size: -; j_call: TRBJ2-5
cdr3_aa: CASSPGTGGITEAFF; v_call: TRBV6-5; clone_size: -; j_call: TRBJ1-1
cdr3_aa: CASSQDGGRGANVLTF; v_call: TRBV4-3; clone_size: -; j_call: TRBJ2-6
cdr3_aa: CASSHLGPGQGPPNYGYTF; v_call: TRBV4-3; clone_size: -; j_call: TRBJ1-2
cdr3_aa: CASSPTGGGYEQYF; v_call: TRBV7-8; clone_size: -; j_call: TRBJ2-7
cdr3_aa: CAWSVRLDSYTGELFF; v_call: TRBV30; clone_size: -; j_call: TRBJ2-2
cdr3_aa: CASSLQGQGPYEQYF; v_call: TRBV5-6; clone_size: -; j_call: TRBJ2-7
cdr3_aa: CASRLLRTENTEAFF; v_call: TRBV12-2; clone_size: -; j_call: TRBJ1-1
cdr3_aa: CASRSTGTGINYEQYF; v_call: TRBV6-6; clone_size: -; j_call: TRBJ2-7
cdr3_aa: CASNSPAIHEQFF; v_call: TRBV7-9; clone_size: -; j_call: TRBJ2-1
cdr3_aa: CASSRYRGQETQYF; v_call: TRBV7-7; clone_size: -; j_call: TRBJ2-5
cdr3_aa: CASSQQAHNQPQHF; v_call: TRBV4-2; clone_size: -; j_call: TRBJ1-5
cdr3_aa: CASSSGGSAYEQYF; v_call: TRBV7-9; clone_size: -; j_call: TRBJ2-7
cdr3_aa: CASSSTSGGADEQFF; v_call: TRBV11-2; clone_size: -; j_call: TRBJ2-1
cdr3_aa: CASRGGSGELFF; v_call: TRBV19; clone_size: -; j_call: TRBJ2-2
cdr3_aa: CASSQYGGAIYNEQFF; v_call: TRBV4-2; clone_size: -; j_call: TRBJ2-1
cdr3_aa: CASGDTNFYNEQFF; v_call: TRBV7-2; clone_size: -; j_call: TRBJ2-1